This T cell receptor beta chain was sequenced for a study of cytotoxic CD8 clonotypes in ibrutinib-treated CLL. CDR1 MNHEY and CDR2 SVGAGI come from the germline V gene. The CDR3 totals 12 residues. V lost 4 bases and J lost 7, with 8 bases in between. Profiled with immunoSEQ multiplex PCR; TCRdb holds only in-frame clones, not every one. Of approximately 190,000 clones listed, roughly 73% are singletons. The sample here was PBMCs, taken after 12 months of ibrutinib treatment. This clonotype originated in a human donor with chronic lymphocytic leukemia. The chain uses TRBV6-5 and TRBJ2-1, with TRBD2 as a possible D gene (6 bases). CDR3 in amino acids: CASSSLANEQFF. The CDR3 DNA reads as TGTGCCAGCAGTTCTCTAGCGAATGAGCAGTTCTTC.